A single sample is the source of the 19 T cell receptor beta chains below, sequenced in a study of Tregs in tolerant kidney transplant recipients (dated by TCRdb to the late 2010s). Library preparation was by the immunoSEQ multiplex PCR assay. TCRdb provides this immuneACCESS table in a form limited to in-frame rearrangements. Some clones are lacking; in checked studies, under half of them reflect an unresolved V gene, and why the rest are absent is not known. Across this sample there are under 95,000 clones, with about 91% seen only once. In total, the top ten clones hold about 0.34% of the sample. This specimen's time point label, per the study, means: blood sample drawn before combined kidney and bone marrow transplant. Sequencing was performed on Tregs from blood, taken before the transplant. Receptors were obtained from a human donor who received a combined kidney and bone marrow transplant.

V gene TRBV5-1 combines with J gene TRBJ2-5; D perhaps matches TRBD2 (5 bases). Germline CDR1 reads SGHRS; CDR2 reads YFSETQ. This CDR3 comprises 16 residues. Between the trimmed V and J ends, which lost 0 bases and 0 bases, there was a span of 12 bases. CDR3 protein: CASSLGSGGYQETQYF. CDR3 coding DNA: TGCGCCAGCAGCTTGGGTTCAGGCGGGTACCAAGAGACCCAGTACTTC. The full variable domain, its missing parts supplied by reference TRBV5-1 and TRBJ2-5, is KAGVTQTPRYLIKTRGQQVTLSCSPISGHRSVSWYQQTPGQGLQFLFEYFSETQRNKGNFPGRFSGRQFSNSRSEMNVSTLELGDSALYLCASSLGSGGYQETQYFGPGTRLLVL.

CDR3 loop: CASSRTREGEQFF. CDR3 nucleotides: TGTGCCAGCTCACGCACAAGAGAGGGTGAGCAGTTCTTC. V is TRBV18 and J is TRBJ2-1; D possibly corresponds to TRBD2 (5 bases). The length of the CDR3 is 13 residues. Looked up from germline, CDR1 is KGHSH and CDR2 is LQKENI. The ends were cut back, 4 bases at V and 9 bases at J, with 13 bases in the middle. The entire variable domain, with the rest obtained from reference TRBV18 and TRBJ2-1, is as follows: NAGVMQNPRHLVRRRGQEARLRCSPMKGHSHVYWYRQLPEEGLKFMVYLQKENIIDESGMPKERFSAEFPKEGPSILRIQQVVRGDSAAYFCASSRTREGEQFFGPGTRLTVL.

V usage is TRBV5-3 and J usage is TRBJ2-7; 9 bases map to TRBD1. Being an ORF, TRBV5-3 has a function that is uncertain. V dropped 4 bases and J dropped 3; count of bases not matched to a gene: 11. The CDR3 has 16 amino acids. The CDR3 DNA reads TGTGCCAGAAGCATCCGCGGGACAGGGATATACTACGAGCAGTACTTC. Translated: CARSIRGTGIYYEQYF.

The chain recombines TRBV7-9 with TRBJ2-4, with D unclear. Trimming left V 5 bases short and J 8 bases short, with 13 bases between. The CDR3 is 13 amino acids. CDR1 SEHNR and CDR2 FQNEAQ come from the germline V gene (reference sequence). CDR3 region: CASSLAGSDIQYF. CDR3 bases: TGTGCCAGCAGCCTCGCCGGTAGTGACATTCAGTACTTC.

The chain employs TRBV5-1 and TRBJ1-1; 10 positions match TRBD1. V dropped 3 bases and J dropped 4; count of bases not matched to a gene: 6. The V gene's germline CDR1 is SGHRS and CDR2 YFSETQ. The CDR3 covers 15 residues. The CDR3 region has the DNA TGCGCCAGCAGCTGGGACAGGGGTTTGGGCACTGAAGCTTTCTTT. Translated, it gives CASSWDRGLGTEAFF. Full variable domain (rest looked up from reference TRBV5-1 and TRBJ1-1): KAGVTQTPRYLIKTRGQQVTLSCSPISGHRSVSWYQQTPGQGLQFLFEYFSETQRNKGNFPGRFSGRQFSNSRSEMNVSTLELGDSALYLCASSWDRGLGTEAFFGQGTRLTVV.

About this clone: Compared with germline, one end of the junction differs, possibly owing to a read error. CDR3 sequence (DNA): TGTGCCGGCAGACTCTCAGGGGCTCGAGAAAAACTGTTTTTT. As protein: CAGRLSGAREKLFF. The rearrangement links TRBV14 to TRBJ1-4; the D gene is possibly TRBD1 (6 bases). The CDR3 length is 14 residues. The germline V gene encodes CDR1 SGHDN and CDR2 FVKESK. The entire variable domain, with the rest obtained from reference TRBV14 and TRBJ1-4, is as follows: EAGVTQFPSHSVIEKGQTVTLRCDPISGHDNLYWYRRVMGKEIKFLLHFVKESKQDESGMPNNRFLAERTGGTYSTLKVQPAELEDSGVYFCAGRLSGAREKLFFGSGTQLSVL.

This clone was seen only once. This chain joins TRBV28 and TRBJ2-5; tentatively, D is TRBD1 (6 bases). TRBJ2-7 matches the DNA end more closely, so the J call is doubtful. Per the germline V gene, CDR1 is MDHEN and CDR2 is SYDVKM. The CDR3 has 12 amino acids. The CDR3 DNA reads TGTGCCAGTGGGACAAACCACTACGAGCAGTACTTC. This gives the protein CASGTNHYEQYF.

This clone has a handful of counts. The rearrangement joins TRBV5-1 to TRBJ1-1; tentatively, D is TRBD1 (6 bases). Per germline, CDR1 SGHRS and CDR2 YFSETQ. The CDR3 length is 14 residues. Trimming took off 2 bases at V and 1 base at J, with 9 bases between the two ends. In DNA, the CDR3 is TGCGCCAGCAGCTTTCAGGGGCAGAACACTGAAGCTTTCTTT. This codes for CASSFQGQNTEAFF.

This clone has only one observation. Other DNA sequences of this sample code for an identical CDR3. The chain combines TRBV5-1 with TRBJ2-7, with D perhaps TRBD1 or TRBD2 (5 bases each). Germline CDR1 reads SGHRS; CDR2 reads YFSETQ. V was trimmed by 0 bases and J by 2 bases, leaving 6 bases between them. CDR3 length: 13 residues. DNA for the CDR3: TGCGCCAGCAGCTTGGGGGGGACCTACGAGCAGTACTTC. Protein: CASSLGGTYEQYF.

The V gene is TRBV4-2, the J gene TRBJ1-6; TRBD1 aligns across 7 bases. J lost 7 bases, V lost 8 bases, and 2 bases had no gene match. The CDR3 is made up of 12 amino acids. Germline V gene lookup returns CDR1 LGHNA and CDR2 YNFKEQ. Written as DNA, the CDR3 is TGTGCCAGCCAGACAGGGAATTCACCCCTCCACTTT. Translating it yields CASQTGNSPLHF.

V usage is TRBV9 and J usage is TRBJ1-4; the match to TRBD1 covers 8 bases. CDR3 length: 16 amino acids. Per the germline V gene, CDR1 is SGDLS and CDR2 is YYNGEE. Trimming removed 0 bases from V and 5 bases from J; junction bases left unmatched: 6. The CDR3 sequence is CASSVGTRDRNEKLFF. The CDR3 DNA reads as TGTGCCAGCAGCGTAGGAACCAGGGACAGGAATGAAAAACTGTTTTTT.

The chain uses TRBV2 and TRBJ2-3; 9 nucleotides agree with TRBD2. The CDR3 runs 16 residues. The germline CDR1 and CDR2 sequences are SNHLY and FYNNEI. Germline trimming cut 5 bases from V and 1 base from J; bases unmatched to any gene: 7. The CDR3 here is CASSSSGRHRTDTQYF. The CDR3 DNA reads TGTGCCAGCAGTTCCAGCGGGAGGCACCGCACAGATACGCAGTATTTT.

This rearrangement joins TRBV10-3 to TRBJ2-7, with TRBD2 identical over 7 bases. Germline-derived CDR1 and CDR2 are ENHRY and SYGVKD. Germline trimming cut 7 bases from V and 2 bases from J; bases unmatched to any gene: 11. The CDR3 extends over 15 amino acids. CDR3 nucleotide sequence: TGTGCCATCACCCCAAGGGAGGGAGGTGCCTACGAGCAGTACTTC. Protein: CAITPREGGAYEQYF.

The genes are TRBV11-2 and TRBJ2-1; perhaps TRBD1 as D (5 bases). The V end was cut by 2 bases, the J end by 9 bases, with 5 bases between. The CDR3 totals 11 residues. Germline-derived CDR1 and CDR2 are SGHAT and FQNNGV. The CDR3: CASSLRGEQFF. The CDR3 DNA sequence: TGTGCCAGCAGCTTAAGGGGTGAGCAGTTCTTC.

This sequence joins TRBV7-8 and TRBJ2-7, with D perhaps assigned TRBD1 or TRBD2 (5 bases each). V was trimmed by 5 bases and J by 3 bases, leaving 8 bases between them. Germline CDR1 reads SGHVS; CDR2 reads FQNEAQ. This CDR3 comprises 12 residues. In nucleotides, the CDR3 is TGTGCCAGCAGCCGGGACGGCTACGAGCAGTACTTC. It encodes CASSRDGYEQYF.

J is TRBJ2-5 and V is TRBV27; D remains unclear. Germline CDR1 MNHEY, CDR2 SMNVEV (reference sequence). The CDR3 is 11 residues long. V was pared by 4 bases and J by 1 base, with 1 base between. For the CDR3, the DNA is TGTGCCAGCAGTTCCCAAGAGACCCAGTACTTC. It specifies CASSSQETQYF.

The chain carries TRBV6-5 and TRBJ2-1; 9 positions match TRBD1. Germline CDR1 reads MNHEY; CDR2 reads SVGAGI. After removal of 5 bases from V and 7 bases from J, the junction contained 3 bases not matched to a gene. The length of the CDR3 is 13 residues. The CDR3: CASSGQGRNEQFF. The CDR3 region has the DNA TGTGCCAGCAGTGGACAGGGGAGGAATGAGCAGTTCTTC.

V usage is TRBV14 and J usage is TRBJ2-1; TRBD2 is a possible D gene (6 bases). CDR1 is SGHDN and CDR2 is FVKESK in the germline V gene. V shed 4 bases and J shed 10 bases, with 20 bases lying between them. This CDR3 region has 15 residues. The CDR3 protein is CASSLPRAPGVEQFF. CDR3 nucleotides: TGTGCCAGCAGCCTCCCCCGGGCCCCGGGGGTAGAGCAGTTCTTC. Combining the CDR3 with reference TRBV14 and TRBJ2-1 gives the whole variable domain EAGVTQFPSHSVIEKGQTVTLRCDPISGHDNLYWYRRVMGKEIKFLLHFVKESKQDESGMPNNRFLAERTGGTYSTLKVQPAELEDSGVYFCASSLPRAPGVEQFFGPGTRLTVL.

In regard to this clone: In the same sample, other DNA sequences code for this CDR3. The V call is TRBV19, the J call TRBJ2-7; TRBD2 matches 7 bases. Looked up from germline, CDR1 is LNHDA and CDR2 is SQIVND (reference sequence). This CDR3 region has 16 residues. V shed 9 bases and J 7 bases; nucleotides not matched to a gene: 21. CDR3 sequence (DNA): TGTGCCAGGACAATCGCCAATTTTGTGGGAGGGCGGGAGCAGTACTTC. It is translated as CARTIANFVGGREQYF.